Here is one TCR beta chain with its context. One Seattle source followed patients from active infection through their disease course. These data come from a study of blood T cell repertoires in COVID-19. Germline V CDR1 and CDR2: SNHLY, FYNNEI. The CDR3 has 16 residues. The V gene lost 4 bases and the J gene lost 4 bases, with 20 bases spanning the gap. Some clones are missing from TCRdb's copy, which holds only in-frame ones; the method was immunoSEQ multiplex PCR. This table has 75,000 to 90,000 clones, 78% appearing once. This rearrangement joins TRBV2 to TRBJ2-7, with D perhaps TRBD2 (6 bases). This clonotype was obtained from a man aged 55 to 70 with COVID-19, enrolled during active disease. The sequenced sample was peripheral blood. The CDR3 DNA reads TGTGCCAGCAGTGGCGGACGAACTAGCCTTCTGTACGAGCAGTACTTC. This encodes CASSGGRTSLLYEQYF.